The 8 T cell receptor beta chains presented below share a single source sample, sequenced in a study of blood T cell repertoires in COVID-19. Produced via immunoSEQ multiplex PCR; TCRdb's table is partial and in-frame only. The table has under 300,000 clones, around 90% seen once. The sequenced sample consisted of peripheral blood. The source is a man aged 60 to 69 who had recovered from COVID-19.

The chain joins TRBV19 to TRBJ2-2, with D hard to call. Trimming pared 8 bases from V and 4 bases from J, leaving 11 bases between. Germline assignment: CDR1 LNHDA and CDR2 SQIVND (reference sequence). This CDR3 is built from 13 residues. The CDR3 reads CASHDRSTGELFF. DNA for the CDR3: TGTGCCAGTCATGATCGGAGCACCGGGGAGCTGTTTTTT.

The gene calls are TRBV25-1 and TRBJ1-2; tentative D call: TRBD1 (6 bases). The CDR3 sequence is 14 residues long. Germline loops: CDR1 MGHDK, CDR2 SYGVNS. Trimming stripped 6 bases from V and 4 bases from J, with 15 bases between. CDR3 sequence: CASRGGGSLYGYTF. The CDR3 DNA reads TGTGCCAGCAGGGGGGGCGGGAGCCTCTATGGCTACACCTTC.

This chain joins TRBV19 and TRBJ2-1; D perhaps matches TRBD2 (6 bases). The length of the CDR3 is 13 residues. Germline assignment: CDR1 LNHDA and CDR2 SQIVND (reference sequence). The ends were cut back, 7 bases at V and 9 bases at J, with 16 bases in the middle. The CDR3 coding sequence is TGTGCCAGTAACAATTGGCGGGGTAGTGAGCAGTTCTTC. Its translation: CASNNWRGSEQFF.

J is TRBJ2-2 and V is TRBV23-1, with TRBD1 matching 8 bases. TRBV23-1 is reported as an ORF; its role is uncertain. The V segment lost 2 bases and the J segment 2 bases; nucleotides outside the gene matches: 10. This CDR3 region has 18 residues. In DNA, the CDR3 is TGCGCCAGCAGTCAAAATACTCGTCAGGGGGCCAACACCGGGGAGCTGTTTTTT. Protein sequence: CASSQNTRQGANTGELFF.

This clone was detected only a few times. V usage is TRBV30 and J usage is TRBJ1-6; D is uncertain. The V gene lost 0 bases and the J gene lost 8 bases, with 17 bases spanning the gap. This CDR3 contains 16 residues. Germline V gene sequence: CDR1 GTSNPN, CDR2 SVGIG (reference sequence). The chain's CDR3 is CAWSVLGKIGYSPLHF. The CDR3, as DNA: TGTGCCTGGAGTGTATTGGGCAAAATTGGATATTCACCCCTCCACTTT.

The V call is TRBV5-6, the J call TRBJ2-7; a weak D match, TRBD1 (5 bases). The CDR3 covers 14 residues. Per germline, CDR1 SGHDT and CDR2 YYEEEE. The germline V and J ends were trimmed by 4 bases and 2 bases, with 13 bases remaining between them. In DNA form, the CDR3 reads TGTGCCAGCAGCCCTGTAAGGGGAACCTACGAGCAGTACTTC. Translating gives CASSPVRGTYEQYF. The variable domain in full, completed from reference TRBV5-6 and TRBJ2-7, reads DAGVTQSPTHLIKTRGQQVTLRCSPKSGHDTVSWYQQALGQGPQFIFQYYEEEERQRGNFPDRFSGHQFPNYSSELNVNALLLGDSALYLCASSPVRGTYEQYFGPGTRLTVT.

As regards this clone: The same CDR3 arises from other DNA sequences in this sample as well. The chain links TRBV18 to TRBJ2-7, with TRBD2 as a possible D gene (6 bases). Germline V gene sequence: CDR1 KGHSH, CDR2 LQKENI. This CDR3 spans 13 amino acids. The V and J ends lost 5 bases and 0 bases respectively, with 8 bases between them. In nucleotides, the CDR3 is TGTGCCAGCTCAGGGGGGTCCTCCTACGAGCAGTACTTC. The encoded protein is CASSGGSSYEQYF.

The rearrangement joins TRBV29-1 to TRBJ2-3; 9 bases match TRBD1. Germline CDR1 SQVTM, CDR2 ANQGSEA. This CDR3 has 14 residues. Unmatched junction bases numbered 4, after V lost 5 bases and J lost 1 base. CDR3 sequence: CSVTRDRGTDTQYF. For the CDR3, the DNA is TGCAGCGTTACCCGGGACAGGGGCACAGATACGCAGTATTTT.